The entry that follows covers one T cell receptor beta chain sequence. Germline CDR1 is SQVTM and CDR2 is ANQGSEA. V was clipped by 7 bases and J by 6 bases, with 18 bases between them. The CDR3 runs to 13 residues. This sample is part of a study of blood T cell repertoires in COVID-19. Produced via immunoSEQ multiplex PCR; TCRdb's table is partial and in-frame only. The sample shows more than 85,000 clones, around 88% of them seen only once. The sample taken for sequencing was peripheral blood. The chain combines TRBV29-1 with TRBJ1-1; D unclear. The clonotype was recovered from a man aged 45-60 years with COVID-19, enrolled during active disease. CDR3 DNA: TGCAGCGCCGCGCCGACTCTAAAGTCTGAAGCTTTCTTT. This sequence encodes CSAAPTLKSEAFF.